These 23 T cell receptor beta chains were all obtained from the same sample, sequenced in a study of T cells after somatic rescue of genetic block. Produced via immunoSEQ multiplex PCR; TCRdb's table is partial and in-frame only. The sample holds more than 10,000 clones, about 69% seen once. What was sequenced was peripheral blood mononuclear cells (PBMCs). The receptors come from a boy younger than 18.

This clone occurred a few times. The chain employs TRBV12-5 and TRBJ1-6, with 7 bases lining up with TRBD1. Germline CDR1 and CDR2: LGHNT and FRNRAP. This CDR3 has 17 residues. The junction had 9 bases not matched to a gene; V was cut back by 7 bases and J by 0 bases. The chain's CDR3 is CASDLSDRPSYNSPLHF. CDR3 DNA: TGTGCTAGTGACTTGTCGGACAGGCCCTCCTATAATTCACCCCTCCACTTT.

The table lists this clone with a count of one. J is TRBJ1-2 and V is TRBV6-1; unclear D gene. Germline assignment: CDR1 MNHNS and CDR2 SASEGT. Deletions cut 6 bases from V and 0 bases from J, with 14 bases between. The CDR3 consists of 15 residues. This chain's CDR3 is CASSQQLLSNYGYTF. The CDR3 DNA reads TGTGCCAGCAGCCAGCAGCTTCTGTCTAACTATGGCTACACCTTC.

The CDR3 DNA follows: TGTGCCAGCAGTGAACCAAGGGGGCCCCAAGAGACCCAGTACTTC. It codes for CASSEPRGPQETQYF. This chain joins TRBV6-1 and TRBJ2-5, with TRBD1 matching 7 bases. The CDR3 is 15 amino acids. J lost 1 base, V lost 2 bases, and 4 bases had no gene match. Per germline, CDR1 MNHNS and CDR2 SASEGT.

The V gene is TRBV7-3, the J gene TRBJ1-1; TRBD1 matches at 8 bases. Trimming at V came to 1 base and at J to 2 bases, leaving 12 bases not matched to a gene. Germline V CDR1 and CDR2: SGHTA, FQGTGA. The CDR3 is 18 amino acids. The CDR3 coding sequence is TGTGCCAGCAGCTTAATTGAAGGCAGGGGGCCTTTTAACACTGAAGCTTTCTTT. It is translated as CASSLIEGRGPFNTEAFF.

The chain employs TRBV6-6 and TRBJ1-1; D not certain. This CDR3 spans 15 amino acids. Trimming left V 5 bases short and J 0 bases short, with 13 bases between. Looked up from germline, CDR1 is MNHNY and CDR2 is SVGAGI (reference sequence). CDR3 residues: CASSPDDIMNTEAFF. CDR3 nucleotides: TGTGCCAGCAGTCCCGATGATATCATGAACACTGAAGCTTTCTTT.

In this sample, this clone turned up a few times. This sequence joins TRBV4-2 and TRBJ2-3; D could derive from TRBD1 or TRBD2 (5 bases each). CDR1 is LGHNA and CDR2 is YNFKEQ in the germline V gene. The ends were cut back, 2 bases at V and 8 bases at J, with 8 bases in the middle. This CDR3 region has 12 residues. This chain's CDR3 is CASSQRGATQYF. As DNA, the CDR3 is TGTGCCAGCAGCCAACGGGGCGCTACGCAGTATTTT.

This clone was counted only a few times. The genes are TRBV5-1 and TRBJ2-3, with D unclear. The germline CDR1 and CDR2 sequences are SGHRS and YFSETQ. The CDR3 consists of 14 residues. V lost 1 base to trimming and J lost 0 bases, with 6 bases between them. The CDR3 spells CASSLTASTDTQYF. In DNA form, the CDR3 reads TGCGCCAGCAGCTTGACAGCTAGCACAGATACGCAGTATTTT.

V usage is TRBV7-8 and J usage is TRBJ1-5; 7 nucleotides match TRBD1. Germline trimming cut 5 bases from V and 4 bases from J; bases unmatched to any gene: 8. The length of the CDR3 is 15 residues. The germline CDR1 and CDR2 sequences are SGHVS and FQNEAQ. DNA of the CDR3: TGTGCCAGCAGCCCAGGTGGGACAGCAAATCAGCCCCAGCATTTT. The encoded protein is CASSPGGTANQPQHF.

The sample holds one count of this clone. This chain uses TRBV9 with TRBJ2-5; possibly TRBD1 for D (6 bases). The J call is uncertain, as TRBJ2-7 better fits the DNA end. CDR1 is SGDLS and CDR2 is YYNGEE in the germline V gene. The CDR3 spans 15 residues. CDR3 DNA sequence: TGTGCCAGCAGCGTGGGACACGGGGTCTCCTACGAGCAGTACTTC. As protein: CASSVGHGVSYEQYF.

This rearrangement joins TRBV4-1 to TRBJ1-3; D may be TRBD1 (5 bases). This CDR3 spans 16 amino acids. CDR1 and CDR2 from the germline V gene are MGHRA and YSYEKL. V lost 1 base and J lost 4, with 14 bases in between. CDR3 loop: CASSQVHRPEGNTIYF. The CDR3 DNA reads TGCGCCAGCAGCCAAGTCCACAGGCCAGAAGGAAACACCATATATTTT.

This chain uses TRBV27 with TRBJ1-1; 11 bases map to TRBD1. This CDR3 comprises 17 residues. CDR1 and CDR2 from the germline V gene are MNHEY and SMNVEV (reference sequence). With 6 bases clipped from V and 3 bases from J, the junction kept 12 bases outside the gene matches. The CDR3: CASRRWTGGGIYTEAFF. As DNA, the CDR3 is TGTGCCAGCAGGAGGTGGACAGGGGGCGGGATCTACACTGAAGCTTTCTTT.

This clone turned up a few times. The rearrangement uses TRBV2 and TRBJ1-5; 7 bases agree with TRBD1. The CDR3 runs 15 residues. Trimming removed 5 bases from V and 4 bases from J; junction bases left unmatched: 8. Germline lookup yields CDR1 SNHLY and CDR2 FYNNEI. The chain's CDR3 is CASSPGDSTNQPQHF. DNA of the CDR3: TGTGCCAGCAGTCCCGGGGACAGCACTAATCAGCCCCAGCATTTT.

This sequence joins TRBV27 and TRBJ2-1, with TRBD2 matching over 15 bases. With V trimmed by 7 bases and J by 0 bases, 10 bases remained unmatched. From germline, CDR1 is MNHEY and CDR2 SMNVEV (reference sequence). The CDR3 has 19 amino acids. As DNA, the CDR3 is TGTGCCAGCACCCCCGGACTAGCGGGGGGGCGGCCCTCCTACAATGAGCAGTTCTTC. Protein: CASTPGLAGGRPSYNEQFF.

This clone was observed once. The rearrangement links TRBV11-2 to TRBJ2-7, with 8 bases aligning to TRBD1. CDR1 SGHAT and CDR2 FQNNGV come from the germline V gene. V was pared by 2 bases and J by 6 bases, with 9 bases of the junction left unmatched. The CDR3 runs 15 residues. CDR3 residues: CASSLSPGQGVEQYF. The CDR3 region has the DNA TGTGCCAGCAGCTTATCCCCCGGACAGGGAGTCGAGCAGTACTTC.

The chain couples TRBV5-1 to TRBJ2-7, with 11 bases aligning to TRBD1. The CDR3 has 15 amino acids. V was clipped by 1 base and J by 2 bases; unmatched bases: 2. Germline assignment: CDR1 SGHRS and CDR2 YFSETQ. The CDR3: CASSLQGQGAYEQYF. The CDR3 DNA follows: TGCGCCAGCAGCTTGCAGGGACAGGGGGCCTACGAGCAGTACTTC.

The chain joins TRBV18 to TRBJ1-3; D gene ambiguous. The CDR3 length is 15 residues. Trimming left V 2 bases short and J 0 bases short, with 8 bases between. Per germline, CDR1 KGHSH and CDR2 LQKENI. In DNA, the CDR3 is TGTGCCAGCTCACCATCGCTATTCTCTGGAAACACCATATATTTT. Amino acid sequence: CASSPSLFSGNTIYF.

The chain carries TRBV10-3 and TRBJ2-1, with 12 bases that match TRBD1. Germline CDR1 ENHRY, CDR2 SYGVKD. V shed 6 bases and J 9 bases; nucleotides not matched to a gene: 6. CDR3 length equals 14 residues. The CDR3 region has the DNA TGTGCCATCAGGGGACAGGGGGCACAAGGTGAGCAGTTCTTC. Residues: CAIRGQGAQGEQFF.

V and J are TRBV7-8 and TRBJ1-3; 12 bases are shared with TRBD1. The CDR3 has 18 amino acids. V shed 0 bases, J shed 0 bases, and the junction held 3 bases outside the gene matches. Looked up from germline, CDR1 is SGHVS and CDR2 is FQNEAQ. For the CDR3, the DNA is TGTGCCAGCAGCTTAGCGGGGACAGGGGGCTACTCTGGAAACACCATATATTTT. The encoded protein is CASSLAGTGGYSGNTIYF. Drawing the rest from reference TRBV7-8 and TRBJ1-3, the complete variable domain is GAGVSQSPRYKVAKRGQDVALRCDPISGHVSLFWYQQALGQGPEFLTYFQNEAQLDKSGLPSDRFFAERPEGSVSTLKIQRTQQEDSAVYLCASSLAGTGGYSGNTIYFGEGSWLTVV.

This clone was picked up one time. This sequence joins TRBV27 and TRBJ1-6, with D uncertain. The length of the CDR3 is 13 residues. V was clipped by 6 bases and J by 10 bases, with 13 bases between them. Germline-derived CDR1 and CDR2 are MNHEY and SMNVEV (reference sequence). CDR3 sequence reads: CASSDRDGSPLHF. CDR3 DNA: TGTGCCAGCAGCGACCGTGACGGATCACCCCTCCACTTT.

This clone was detected only a few times. The chain employs TRBV19 and TRBJ1-1; a possible D gene is TRBD1 (6 bases). The V gene's germline CDR1 is LNHDA and CDR2 SQIVND (reference sequence). The CDR3 has 13 residues. V was pared by 4 bases and J by 5 bases, with 11 bases between. The CDR3: CASSKVRGTEAFF. The CDR3 DNA is TGTGCCAGTAGTAAGGTCAGGGGAACTGAAGCTTTCTTT. Together with reference TRBV19 and TRBJ1-1, the CDR3 gives the full variable domain: DGGITQSPKYLFRKEGQNVTLSCEQNLNHDAMYWYRQDPGQGLRLIYYSQIVNDFQKGDIAEGYSVSREKKESFPLTVTSAQKNPTAFYLCASSKVRGTEAFFGQGTRLTVV.

This chain connects TRBV23-1 to TRBJ2-5; TRBD1 agrees at 7 bases. TRBJ2-7 matches the DNA end more closely, so the J call is doubtful. TRBV23-1 is given ORF status, its function remaining uncertain. The CDR3 totals 15 residues. The CDR3 DNA sequence: TGCGCCAGCAGTCGAGGGGGCCCGAGCTCCTACGAGCAGTACTTC. Residues: CASSRGGPSSYEQYF.

V and J are TRBV29-1 and TRBJ2-6; tentatively, D is TRBD1 (5 bases). Trimming took off 6 bases at V and 4 bases at J, with 13 bases between the two ends. The CDR3 sequence is 14 residues long. CDR1 is SQVTM and CDR2 is ANQGSEA in the germline V gene. In DNA, the CDR3 is TGCAGCGTATTCCAGGGTACCGGGGCCAACGTCCTGACTTTC. It yields the protein CSVFQGTGANVLTF.

This clone appeared a few times. The gene calls are TRBV19 and TRBJ2-7, with 7 bases fitting TRBD1. Germline V gives CDR1 LNHDA, CDR2 SQIVND (reference sequence). CDR3 size: 15 residues. Trimming took 6 bases from V and 1 from J; bases not matched to a gene: 9. The CDR3 spells CASSPRQGFSYEQYF. The CDR3 DNA follows: TGTGCCAGTAGCCCCAGACAGGGATTTTCCTACGAGCAGTACTTC.